The 27 T cell receptor beta chains below all came from one sample that was sequenced in a study of T-cell reconstitution after alpha-beta-depleted transplantation in children. Unique molecular identifiers were used in preparing the TCRbeta library. TCRdb fed the PCR reads into MiXCR, producing one record per CDR3 protein. The data show approximately 800,000 distinct CDR3 sequences, with roughly 15% seen just once and roughly 5% held by the top ten. The sample here was PBMCs, mostly from graft donor cells, taken 360 days after TCRalphabeta/CD19-depleted stem cell transplant. Source of these receptors: a male patient aged 5 to 17 who had a stem cell transplant for acute lymphoblastic leukemia, so the T cells may come from the graft donor.

This clonotype was seen a few times. The chain employs TRBV20-1 and TRBJ2-5; D might be TRBD1 (5 bases). This CDR3 spans 18 amino acids. In germline, CDR1 is DFQATT, CDR2 SNEGSKA (reference sequence). The ends were cut back, 6 bases at V and 4 bases at J, with 30 bases in the middle. As DNA, the CDR3 is TGCAGTGCCGCAGGTAGCAGAGAGTCGGCCGGTGGGGCAGAGACCCAGTACTTC. Translated, it gives CSAAGSRESAGGAETQYF.

The chain is built from TRBV7-3 and TRBJ1-2; possible D gene TRBD1, 5 bases. V lost 5 bases and J 4 bases, leaving 14 bases between the germline ends. This CDR3 contains 14 residues. Germline loops: CDR1 SGHTA, CDR2 FQGTGA. The CDR3 sequence is CASSRSQAVYGYTF. CDR3 nucleotides: TGTGCCAGCAGCCGATCACAGGCGGTCTATGGCTACACCTTC.

This sequence joins TRBV15 and TRBJ1-1, with D uncertain. CDR1 and CDR2 (germline): LNHNV, YYDKDF (reference sequence). The CDR3 length is 15 residues. V was cut by 1 base and J by 5 bases, with 14 bases left in between. This chain's CDR3 is CATSRVRILGTEAFF. The CDR3 nucleotides are TGTGCCACCAGCAGAGTCCGGATCTTGGGGACTGAAGCTTTCTTT.

This clonotype was recorded once. This sequence joins TRBV15 and TRBJ2-5; perhaps D is TRBD1 or TRBD2 (5 bases each). V shed 4 bases and J shed 0 bases, with 12 bases lying between them. Per the germline V gene, CDR1 is LNHNV and CDR2 is YYDKDF (reference sequence). The CDR3 contains 15 residues. CDR3 sequence: CATSMGETNQETQYF. As DNA, the CDR3 is TGTGCCACCAGCATGGGGGAGACCAACCAAGAGACCCAGTACTTC.

The chain is built from TRBV4-1 and TRBJ2-3; 7 nucleotides align to TRBD1. Germline-derived CDR1 and CDR2 are MGHRA and YSYEKL. This CDR3 region has 18 residues. Losses at the gene ends were 4 bases for V and 0 bases for J; bases not matched to a gene: 13. The CDR3 loop is CASSPRGRALGSTDTQYF. CDR3 DNA: TGCGCCAGCAGCCCTAGGGGGCGCGCTCTTGGTAGCACAGATACGCAGTATTTT.

This clonotype came up a few times. The genes are TRBV6-5 and TRBJ2-5, with D possibly matching TRBD1 (6 bases). Germline CDR1 MNHEY, CDR2 SVGAGI. Trimming stripped 7 bases from V and 4 bases from J, with 10 bases between. CDR3 length: 12 amino acids. CDR3 coding DNA: TGTGCCAGCACGGACAGCCGAGAGACCCAGTACTTC. Its protein is CASTDSRETQYF.

This clonotype was found many times. The chain is built from TRBV14 and TRBJ2-7; TRBD2 agrees at 9 bases. The CDR3 extends over 15 amino acids. Trimming cost V 4 bases and J 5 bases; bases outside gene matches: 9. Germline CDR1 SGHDN, CDR2 FVKESK. This CDR3 reads CASSRYLAGSDEQYF. CDR3 nucleotides: TGTGCCAGCAGCCGCTATCTAGCGGGAAGCGACGAGCAGTACTTC.

The chain is built from TRBV30 and TRBJ1-1; tentatively, D is TRBD1 (5 bases). The CDR3 has 15 residues. V gave up 0 bases and J gave up 1 base, with 12 bases separating them. Germline V gives CDR1 GTSNPN, CDR2 SVGIG (reference sequence). DNA of the CDR3: TGTGCCTGGAGTGTTTGGGGTACAGGGAACACTGAAGCTTTCTTT. Protein sequence: CAWSVWGTGNTEAFF.

The genes are TRBV3-1 and TRBJ1-1; D is ambiguous. Deletions cut 1 base from V and 1 base from J, with 13 bases between. This CDR3 contains 16 residues. The V gene's germline CDR1 is LGHDT and CDR2 YNNKEL (reference sequence). The CDR3 region has the DNA TGTGCCAGCAGCCAAGGCTACGCAGACGGGAACACTGAAGCTTTCTTT. It codes for CASSQGYADGNTEAFF. Supplemented by reference TRBV3-1 and TRBJ1-1, the full variable domain reads DTAVSQTPKYLVTQMGNDKSIKCEQNLGHDTMYWYKQDSKKFLKIMFSYNNKELIINETVPNRFSPKSPDKAHLNLHINSLELGDSAVYFCASSQGYADGNTEAFFGQGTRLTVV.

This clonotype has a handful of counts. The J gene is TRBJ2-7, the V gene TRBV4-1; perhaps TRBD2 as D (6 bases). Germline CDR1 reads MGHRA; CDR2 reads YSYEKL. This CDR3 has 15 residues. V was trimmed by 2 bases and J by 6 bases, leaving 17 bases between them. CDR3 bases: TGCGCCAGCAGCCAACCGGGACTGGCCTTTCGCGAGCAGTACTTC. Translated, it gives CASSQPGLAFREQYF.

This clonotype has only a few counts. The rearrangement links TRBV28 to TRBJ2-2, with a weak D call TRBD2 (6 bases). The CDR3 runs to 14 residues. V gave up 6 bases and J gave up 3 bases, with 11 bases separating them. Germline CDR1 and CDR2: MDHEN and SYDVKM. CDR3 DNA: TGTGCCAGCAGCCCCTGGGGGGACACCGGGGAGCTGTTTTTT. Its protein is CASSPWGDTGELFF.

This clonotype has ten or more counts. The gene calls are TRBV12-3 or TRBV12-4 and TRBJ2-1; 9 bases match TRBD1. The CDR3 contains 14 residues. Trimming cost V 5 bases and J 12 bases; bases outside gene matches: 11. This chain's CDR3 is CASSPGTGSLRQFF. CDR3 nucleotides: TGTGCCAGCAGTCCCGGGACAGGGTCCCTCCGGCAGTTCTTC.

This clonotype occurred a few times. V is TRBV24-1 and J is TRBJ2-1; D remains unclear. Germline lookup yields CDR1 KGHDR and CDR2 SFDVKD. CDR3 length: 16 residues. V was pared by 1 base and J by 6 bases, with 15 bases between. CDR3 in DNA: TGTGCCACCAGTGATTTAATCGATCCAGAGTTCAATGAGCAGTTCTTC. Translated, it gives CATSDLIDPEFNEQFF.

The chain joins TRBV12-3 or TRBV12-4 to TRBJ2-7, with 7 bases matching TRBD2. The ends lost 5 bases at V and 3 bases at J; junction bases unmatched: 7. The CDR3 totals 14 residues. Written as DNA, the CDR3 is TGTGCCAGCAGTCCTAGCGGCAACTACTACGAGCAGTACTTC. Translated: CASSPSGNYYEQYF.

This clonotype was seen more than once but under ten times. The CDR3 loop reads CARPQYTIFYGYTF. The CDR3 DNA follows: TGTGCTAGACCCCAATATACGATTTTTTATGGCTACACCTTC. This chain links TRBV7-3 with TRBJ1-2; no clear D. Germline assignment: CDR1 SGHTA and CDR2 FQGTGA. This CDR3 has 14 amino acids.

The CDR3 DNA sequence: TGCGCCAGCAGCTTGGAAGTCATCTACAATGAGCAGTTCTTC. Translated: CASSLEVIYNEQFF. This sequence joins TRBV5-1 and TRBJ2-1; D call uncertain. Germline V CDR1 and CDR2: SGHRS, YFSETQ. Trimming shortened V by 0 bases and J by 3 bases, and 7 bases separated the two germline ends. The CDR3 is 14 amino acids.

The chain uses TRBV20-1 and TRBJ2-1; 7 bases map to TRBD2. Germline values: CDR1 DFQATT, CDR2 SNEGSKA (reference sequence). CDR3 length: 14 residues. V shed 1 base, J shed 4 bases, and the junction held 4 bases outside the gene matches. CDR3 DNA: TGCAGTGCTAGAGGACTAGCTCTTTACAATGAGCAGTTCTTC. It yields the protein CSARGLALYNEQFF.

Ten or more counts support this clonotype. The chain joins TRBV28 to TRBJ2-7; unclear D gene. Germline lookup yields CDR1 MDHEN and CDR2 SYDVKM. V lost 2 bases to trimming and J lost 2 bases, with 7 bases between them. This CDR3 is built from 13 residues. CDR3 DNA sequence: TGTGCCAGCAGTTTAACCCTAGCCTACGAGCAGTACTTC. Translated: CASSLTLAYEQYF.

This chain uses TRBV20-1 with TRBJ2-1; the match to TRBD2 covers 9 bases. Trimming cost V 1 base and J 6 bases; bases outside gene matches: 13. This CDR3 has 17 amino acids. The germline CDR1 and CDR2 sequences are DFQATT and SNEGSKA (reference sequence). CDR3 protein: CSARGGSIAGARNEQFF. CDR3 DNA: TGCAGTGCTAGAGGGGGGTCAATAGCGGGAGCCCGCAATGAGCAGTTCTTC.

The chain carries TRBV29-1 and TRBJ2-1; unclear D gene. Germline CDR1 and CDR2: SQVTM and ANQGSEA. The V end lost 3 bases, the J end lost 6 bases, and 24 bases lay between the germline ends. This CDR3 comprises 17 residues. CDR3 DNA: TGCAGCGTTGAGGGCATGGGTTTAGACTTCCCCTCCAATGAGCAGTTCTTC. It is translated as CSVEGMGLDFPSNEQFF.

In this sample, this clonotype turned up a few times. This chain connects TRBV29-1 to TRBJ2-7; D may correspond to TRBD1 or TRBD2 (6 bases each). CDR1 and CDR2 (germline): SQVTM, ANQGSEA. The CDR3 is made up of 13 amino acids. V shed 7 bases and J shed 0 bases, with 13 bases lying between them. The CDR3 bases are TGCAGCGCCGAAGGGGGGAGCTCCTACGAGCAGTACTTC. This translates into CSAEGGSSYEQYF.

This clonotype was observed a few times. This sequence joins TRBV7-9 and TRBJ2-1; D unclear. Trimming removed 8 bases from V and 10 bases from J, with 12 bases in between. Germline V CDR1 and CDR2: SEHNR, FQNEAQ (reference sequence). The CDR3 length is 11 residues. The CDR3 is CASSSAPEQFF. For the CDR3, the DNA is TGTGCCAGCTCATCTGCACCCGAGCAGTTCTTC.

This clonotype was counted between two and nine times. V gene TRBV27 combines with J gene TRBJ1-1; 8 bases are shared with TRBD1. The germline V gene encodes CDR1 MNHEY and CDR2 SMNVEV (reference sequence). V was clipped by 4 bases and J by 3 bases; unmatched bases: 7. This CDR3 region has 15 residues. CDR3 sequence: CASSYLGTGHTEAFF. Here the CDR3 DNA reads TGTGCCAGCAGTTATCTGGGGACAGGCCACACTGAAGCTTTCTTT.

This clonotype occurred a few times. The chain uses TRBV20-1 and TRBJ2-7; D remains unclear. Germline-derived CDR1 and CDR2 are DFQATT and SNEGSKA (reference sequence). The ends were cut back, 6 bases at V and 3 bases at J, with 15 bases in the middle. The CDR3 is 13 amino acids. This CDR3 is CSAITGPGYEQYF. The DNA for the CDR3 is TGCAGTGCGATTACGGGTCCGGGCTACGAGCAGTACTTC.

This CDR3 is CASSFQGLKNNEQFF. The CDR3 nucleotides read TGTGCCAGCAGTTTTCAGGGACTTAAGAACAATGAGCAGTTCTTC. The chain joins TRBV27 to TRBJ2-1, with D possibly matching TRBD2 (6 bases). CDR3 length equals 15 residues. The V end was cut by 3 bases, the J end by 5 bases, with 14 bases between. Germline V CDR1 and CDR2: MNHEY, SMNVEV (reference sequence).

This clonotype was recorded a few times. The chain employs TRBV7-9 and TRBJ1-2, with D unresolved. CDR3 length: 13 amino acids. Germline loops: CDR1 SEHNR, CDR2 FQNEAQ (reference sequence). V was clipped by 4 bases and J by 1 base, with 7 bases between them. CDR3 sequence: CASSSTFNYGYTF. The CDR3 nucleotides read TGTGCCAGCAGCTCGACTTTTAACTATGGCTACACCTTC.

There are a few counts of this clonotype. The rearrangement uses TRBV20-1 and TRBJ2-5; TRBD1 matches at 7 bases. The CDR3 runs 12 residues. Germline V gives CDR1 DFQATT, CDR2 SNEGSKA (reference sequence). V shed 8 bases, J shed 5 bases, and the junction held 8 bases outside the gene matches. The CDR3 reads CSPTGSGETQYF. The DNA for the CDR3 is TGCAGTCCGACAGGGTCGGGGGAGACCCAGTACTTC.